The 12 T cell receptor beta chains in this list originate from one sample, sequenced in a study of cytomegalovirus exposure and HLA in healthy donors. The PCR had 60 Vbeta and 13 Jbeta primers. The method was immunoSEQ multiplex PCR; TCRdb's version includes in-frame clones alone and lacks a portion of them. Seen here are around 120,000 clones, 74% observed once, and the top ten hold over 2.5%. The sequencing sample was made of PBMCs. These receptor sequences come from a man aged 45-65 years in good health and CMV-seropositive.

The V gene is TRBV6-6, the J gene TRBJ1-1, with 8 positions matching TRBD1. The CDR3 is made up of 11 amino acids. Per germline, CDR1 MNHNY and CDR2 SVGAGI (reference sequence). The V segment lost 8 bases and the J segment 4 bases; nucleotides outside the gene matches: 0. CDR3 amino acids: CASGQGTEAFF. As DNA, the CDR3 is TGTGCCAGCGGACAGGGCACTGAAGCTTTCTTT.

CDR3 in amino acids: CASSLRSSENNEQFF. The CDR3 DNA is TGTGCCAGCAGCTTAAGGTCTAGCGAAAACAATGAGCAGTTCTTC. The chain combines TRBV7-3 with TRBJ2-1, with D possibly being TRBD2 (6 bases). V was clipped by 1 base and J by 5 bases, with 12 bases between them. Germline CDR1 reads SGHTA; CDR2 reads FQGTGA. The CDR3 runs 15 residues.

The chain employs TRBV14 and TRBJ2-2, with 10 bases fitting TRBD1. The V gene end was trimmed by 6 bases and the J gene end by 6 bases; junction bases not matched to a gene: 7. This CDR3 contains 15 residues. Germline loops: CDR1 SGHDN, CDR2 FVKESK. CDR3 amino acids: CASRPPGTGAGELFF. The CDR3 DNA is TGTGCCAGCAGGCCCCCTGGGACAGGGGCCGGGGAGCTGTTTTTT.

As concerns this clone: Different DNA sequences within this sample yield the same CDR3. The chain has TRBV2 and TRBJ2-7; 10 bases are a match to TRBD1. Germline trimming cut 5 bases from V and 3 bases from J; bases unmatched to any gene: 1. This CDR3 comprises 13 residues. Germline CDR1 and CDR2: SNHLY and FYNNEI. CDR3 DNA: TGTGCCAGCAGTCGGGACAGGGGCTACGAGCAGTACTTC. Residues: CASSRDRGYEQYF.

CDR3: CASSPGTGGDAEAFF. In DNA, the CDR3 is TGTGCCAGCAGTCCCGGGACAGGGGGTGACGCTGAAGCTTTCTTT. This chain connects TRBV6-4 to TRBJ1-1; 11 bases line up with TRBD1. J lost 6 bases, V lost 5 bases, and 8 bases had no gene match. From germline, CDR1 is MRHNA and CDR2 SNTAGT. The CDR3 spans 15 residues.

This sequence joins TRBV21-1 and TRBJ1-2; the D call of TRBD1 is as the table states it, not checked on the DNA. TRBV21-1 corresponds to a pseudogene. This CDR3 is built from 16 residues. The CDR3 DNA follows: TGTGCCAGCACCGACCAGACGACAGGGACTGTCGATGGCTACACCTTC. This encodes CASTDQTTGTVDGYTF.

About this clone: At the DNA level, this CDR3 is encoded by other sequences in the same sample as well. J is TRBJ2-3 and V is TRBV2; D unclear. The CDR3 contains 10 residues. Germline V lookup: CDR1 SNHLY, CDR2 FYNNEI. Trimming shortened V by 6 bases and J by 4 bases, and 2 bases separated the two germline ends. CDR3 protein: CASSADTQYF. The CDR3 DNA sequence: TGTGCCAGCAGCGCAGATACGCAGTATTTT. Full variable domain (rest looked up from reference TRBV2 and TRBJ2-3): EPEVTQTPSHQVTQMGQEVILRCVPISNHLYFYWYRQILGQKVEFLVSFYNNEISEKSEIFDDQFSVERPDGSNFTLKIRSTKLEDSAMYFCASSADTQYFGPGTRLTVL.

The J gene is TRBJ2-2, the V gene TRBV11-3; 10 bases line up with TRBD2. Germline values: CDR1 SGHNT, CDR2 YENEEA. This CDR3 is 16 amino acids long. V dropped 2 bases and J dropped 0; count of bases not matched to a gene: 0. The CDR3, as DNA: TGTGCCAGCAGCTTAACTAGCGGGGCGAACACCGGGGAGCTGTTTTTT. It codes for CASSLTSGANTGELFF.

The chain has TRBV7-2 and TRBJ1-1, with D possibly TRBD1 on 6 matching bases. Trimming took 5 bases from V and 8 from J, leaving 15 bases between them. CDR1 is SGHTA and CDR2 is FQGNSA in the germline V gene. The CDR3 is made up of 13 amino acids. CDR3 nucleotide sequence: TGTGCCAGCAGCCCTAATTGGGGGCCGGAAGCTTTCTTT. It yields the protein CASSPNWGPEAFF.

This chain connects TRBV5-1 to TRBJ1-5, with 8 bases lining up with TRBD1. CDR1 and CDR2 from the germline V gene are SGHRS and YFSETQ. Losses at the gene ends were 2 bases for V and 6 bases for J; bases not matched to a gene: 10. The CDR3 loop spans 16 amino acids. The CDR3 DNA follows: TGCGCCAGCAGCTTCTTCCCAGGGGGCGGGGGTCAGCCCCAGCATTTT. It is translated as CASSFFPGGGGQPQHF.

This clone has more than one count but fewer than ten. CDR3: CASSRGGDTQYF. DNA for the CDR3: TGTGCCAGCAGCCGGGGGGGGGATACGCAGTATTTT. This chain uses TRBV2 with TRBJ2-3, with 8 nucleotides matching TRBD2. CDR3 size: 12 residues. CDR1 SNHLY and CDR2 FYNNEI come from the germline V gene. The trim removed 6 bases at V and 6 bases at J, leaving 2 bases unmatched.

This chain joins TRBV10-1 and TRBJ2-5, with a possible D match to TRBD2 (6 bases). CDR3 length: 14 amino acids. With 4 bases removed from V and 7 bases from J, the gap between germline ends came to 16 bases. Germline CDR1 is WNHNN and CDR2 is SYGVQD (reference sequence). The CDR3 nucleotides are TGCGCCAGCAGTGCCCGGACTCCCGGGGGGACCCAGTACTTC. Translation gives CASSARTPGGTQYF.